A single sample is the source of the 31 T cell receptor beta chains below, sequenced in a study of neurological immune-mediated disorders (dated by TCRdb to the late 2010s). Library preparation was by 5' RACE. Sequencer: Illumina HiSeq 2500. The public reads were reanalyzed by TCRdb: fastp trimming at Q25, MiXCR alignment, in-frame beta chains only. Each record represents a unique CDR3 protein, reported with the most common genes and DNA among its rows. For this sample the table gives about 60,000 distinct CDR3 sequences, of which approximately 3.1% were detected only once. Clones ranked in the top ten supply 7.1% of the sample. Sequenced input: PBMCs. The source is an older woman with multiple sclerosis.

This clonotype was found many times. One base away lies a much larger clone, so this may be a sequencing read error. The chain recombines TRBV27 with TRBJ1-1; 7 bases agree with TRBD1. Trimming took 7 bases from V and 9 from J; bases not matched to a gene: 8. The V gene's germline CDR1 is MNHEY and CDR2 SMNVEV (reference sequence). The CDR3 covers 12 residues. CDR3 residues: CASKRQGGKAFF. CDR3 nucleotide sequence: TGTGCCAGCAAGCGCCAGGGGGGGAAAGCTTTCTTT.

This clonotype appeared many times. The CDR3 reads CASSLYGTPNYGYTF. The CDR3 region has the DNA TGTGCCAGCAGCTTATACGGGACACCTAACTATGGCTACACCTTC. The chain couples TRBV7-2 to TRBJ1-2; D is possibly TRBD1 (6 bases). The germline V and J ends were trimmed by 2 bases and 0 bases, with 10 bases remaining between them. The CDR3 is 15 residues long. CDR1 and CDR2 from the germline V gene are SGHTA and FQGNSA.

This clonotype occurred many times. The chain is built from TRBV20-1 and TRBJ2-7, with 11 bases matching TRBD2. The trim removed 5 bases at V and 9 bases at J, leaving 6 bases unmatched. CDR3 size: 12 residues. Per the germline V gene, CDR1 is DFQATT and CDR2 is SNEGSKA (reference sequence). CDR3 nucleotides: TGCAGTGCTGTAGCGGGAGGGAAAGCGCAGTACTTC. This codes for CSAVAGGKAQYF.

This clonotype has ten or more counts. The V gene is TRBV24-1, the J gene TRBJ2-5; 10 bases fit TRBD1. The CDR3 is 15 residues long. Germline trimming cut 4 bases from V and 5 bases from J; bases unmatched to any gene: 6. Per the germline V gene, CDR1 is KGHDR and CDR2 is SFDVKD. The CDR3 nucleotides are TGTGCCACCAGTGACCCCGGGACAGGGGACGAGACCCAGTACTTC. It translates to CATSDPGTGDETQYF.

In its sample, this clonotype was seen many times. The rearrangement uses TRBV29-1 and TRBJ2-7, with 8 bases identical to TRBD2. CDR1 and CDR2 (germline): SQVTM, ANQGSEA. The V segment lost 4 bases and the J segment 2 bases; nucleotides outside the gene matches: 4. This CDR3 is 13 amino acids long. The CDR3 here is CSVVGGGTYEQYF. The CDR3 DNA follows: TGCAGCGTTGTCGGCGGGGGGACCTACGAGCAGTACTTC.

Many counts were recorded for this clonotype. The gene calls are TRBV9 and TRBJ2-7, with 8 bases identical to TRBD1. V dropped 3 bases and J dropped 3; count of bases not matched to a gene: 2. The CDR3 totals 13 residues. Germline V gene sequence: CDR1 SGDLS, CDR2 YYNGEE. CDR3 loop: CASSGGQGYEQYF. Here the CDR3 DNA reads TGTGCCAGCAGCGGAGGACAGGGCTACGAGCAGTACTTC.

This clonotype was found many times. The chain carries TRBV28 and TRBJ2-1; 10 positions agree with TRBD2. Germline V gene data show CDR1 as MDHEN and CDR2 as SYDVKM. V lost 5 bases to trimming and J lost 6 bases; unmatched junction nucleotides: 7. The CDR3 runs 15 residues. CDR3 protein: CASSRHTSGANEQFF. The CDR3 DNA reads as TGTGCCAGCAGTCGCCATACTAGCGGGGCCAATGAGCAGTTCTTC.

There are many counts of this clonotype. The gene calls are TRBV15 and TRBJ2-5; D may correspond to TRBD1 or TRBD2 (5 bases each). Trimming removed 9 bases at V and 4 bases at J, with 6 bases between. Germline CDR1 is LNHNV and CDR2 is YYDKDF (reference sequence). The CDR3 has 10 residues. CDR3 sequence: CATGVETQYF. In DNA form, the CDR3 reads TGTGCCACGGGGGTAGAGACCCAGTACTTC.

In its sample, this clonotype was seen many times. The chain couples TRBV5-1 to TRBJ2-2; 10 nucleotides align to TRBD2. V lost 4 bases and J lost 8; bases outside the gene matches: 11. CDR3 length: 16 amino acids. Per the germline V gene, CDR1 is SGHRS and CDR2 is YFSETQ. The CDR3 loop reads CASSATLAGTSGELFF. CDR3 DNA sequence: TGCGCCAGCAGCGCCACACTAGCGGGGACTTCGGGGGAGCTGTTTTTT.

This clonotype showed up many times. The chain links TRBV20-1 to TRBJ2-1; D is tentatively TRBD1 or TRBD2 (5 bases each). This CDR3 is 16 amino acids long. CDR1 and CDR2 from the germline V gene are DFQATT and SNEGSKA (reference sequence). V was trimmed by 3 bases and J by 4 bases, leaving 19 bases between them. In nucleotides, the CDR3 is TGCAGTGCTAGTTACCCCGGGGCCCATAAGTACAATGAGCAGTTCTTC. This encodes CSASYPGAHKYNEQFF.

This clonotype was counted at least ten times. The gene calls are TRBV28 and TRBJ2-2; 10 bases align to TRBD2. The CDR3 has 16 residues. Germline lookup yields CDR1 MDHEN and CDR2 SYDVKM. J lost 7 bases, V lost 1 base, and 6 bases had no gene match. CDR3: CASSLYPSGSDGELFF. The CDR3, as DNA: TGTGCCAGCAGTTTATATCCTAGCGGGAGTGACGGGGAGCTGTTTTTT.

This clonotype has a count of ten or more. The J gene is TRBJ2-1, the V gene TRBV7-9; possible D gene TRBD2, 7 bases. Trimming took off 1 base at V and 8 bases at J, with 18 bases between the two ends. The germline gives CDR1 SEHNR, CDR2 FQNEAQ (reference sequence). CDR3 length: 16 amino acids. CDR3 bases: TGTGCCAGCAGCTTAGGAAGGGGGGGCCAGAACGATGAGCAGTTCTTC. Its translation is CASSLGRGGQNDEQFF.

This clonotype has at least ten counts. The rearrangement uses TRBV18 and TRBJ1-3; no reliable D call. Germline CDR1 reads KGHSH; CDR2 reads LQKENI. V was pared by 0 bases and J by 7 bases, with 10 bases between. The CDR3 sequence is 14 residues long. CDR3 DNA sequence: TGTGCCAGCTCACCACCCGCTCGCGGGAACACCATATATTTT. It encodes CASSPPARGNTIYF.

The chain carries TRBV18 and TRBJ1-1, with TRBD1 as a possible D gene (6 bases). The V end lost 6 bases, the J end lost 1 base, and 12 bases lay between the germline ends. This CDR3 has 14 amino acids. Per the germline V gene, CDR1 is KGHSH and CDR2 is LQKENI. CDR3 loop: CASSDRDTNTEAFF. In nucleotides, the CDR3 is TGTGCCAGCTCGGACCGGGACACGAACACTGAAGCTTTCTTT.

This clonotype was counted many times. The chain recombines TRBV28 with TRBJ2-3; 8 bases match TRBD2. Germline CDR1 is MDHEN and CDR2 is SYDVKM. V shed 5 bases and J 5 bases; nucleotides not matched to a gene: 9. This CDR3 spans 15 amino acids. CDR3 loop: CASSSSGDPLDTQYF. CDR3 bases: TGTGCCAGCAGTAGTAGCGGGGACCCATTAGATACGCAGTATTTT.

This clonotype was seen repeatedly, ten times or more. The genes are TRBV5-6 and TRBJ2-3, with 10 bases that match TRBD2. The germline gives CDR1 SGHDT, CDR2 YYEEEE. With V trimmed by 4 bases and J by 2 bases, 4 bases remained unmatched. The CDR3 consists of 15 residues. CDR3 protein: CASSRSGGVTDTQYF. CDR3 DNA sequence: TGTGCCAGCAGCCGAAGCGGGGGGGTCACAGATACGCAGTATTTT.

The sample holds many counts of this clonotype. V usage is TRBV7-9 and J usage is TRBJ2-1, with D uncertain. Germline V gene sequence: CDR1 SEHNR, CDR2 FQNEAQ (reference sequence). The CDR3 spans 13 residues. The V end was cut by 1 base, the J end by 9 bases, with 10 bases between. The CDR3 coding sequence is TGTGCCAGCAGCTTAGAGGGTGGGATTGAGCAGTTCTTC. It specifies CASSLEGGIEQFF. Full variable domain (rest looked up from reference TRBV7-9 and TRBJ2-1): DTGVSQNPRHKITKRGQNVTFRCDPISEHNRLYWYRQTLGQGPEFLTYFQNEAQLEKSRLLSDRFSAERPKGSFSTLEIQRTEQGDSAMYLCASSLEGGIEQFFGPGTRLTVL.

This clonotype has a count of ten or more. The V call is TRBV20-1, the J call TRBJ2-7, with 9 bases identical to TRBD2. Trimming took 6 bases from V and 6 from J; bases not matched to a gene: 12. Germline lookup yields CDR1 DFQATT and CDR2 SNEGSKA (reference sequence). This CDR3 comprises 14 residues. CDR3 loop: CSAPKGGRAGEQYF. CDR3 DNA sequence: TGCAGTGCCCCTAAAGGCGGGAGGGCCGGCGAGCAGTACTTC.

In this sample, this clonotype turned up many times. The V gene is TRBV5-1, the J gene TRBJ1-5; D is ambiguous. Germline CDR1 SGHRS, CDR2 YFSETQ. V shed 4 bases and J shed 3 bases, with 14 bases lying between them. The CDR3 has 15 amino acids. CDR3 in DNA: TGCGCCAGCAGCCGAAGGCCTGGGGACAATCAGCCCCAGCATTTT. Amino acid sequence: CASSRRPGDNQPQHF.

This clonotype occurred many times. This chain uses TRBV7-8 with TRBJ1-2, with D maybe TRBD1 (5 bases). Trimming removed 2 bases from V and 4 bases from J, with 11 bases in between. The length of the CDR3 is 14 residues. Germline V gives CDR1 SGHVS, CDR2 FQNEAQ. CDR3 coding DNA: TGTGCCAGCAGCTTAACCGAAGGGGTCTATGGCTACACCTTC. As protein: CASSLTEGVYGYTF. The variable domain in full, with the rest retrieved from reference TRBV7-8 and TRBJ1-2, is GAGVSQSPRYKVAKRGQDVALRCDPISGHVSLFWYQQALGQGPEFLTYFQNEAQLDKSGLPSDRFFAERPEGSVSTLKIQRTQQEDSAVYLCASSLTEGVYGYTFGSGTRLTVV.

This clonotype was observed at least ten times. J is TRBJ2-1 and V is TRBV20-1; D not resolved. This CDR3 comprises 17 residues. The germline V and J ends were trimmed by 1 base and 0 bases, with 16 bases remaining between them. The germline V gene has CDR1 DFQATT and CDR2 SNEGSKA (reference sequence). The CDR3 spells CSARGLLAESSYNEQFF. The CDR3 bases are TGCAGTGCTAGAGGATTATTGGCCGAAAGCTCCTACAATGAGCAGTTCTTC.

Many counts were recorded for this clonotype. The J gene is TRBJ2-7, the V gene TRBV12-3 or TRBV12-4, with TRBD2 matching 7 bases. The CDR3 spans 17 residues. The V gene end was trimmed by 3 bases and the J gene end by 1 base; junction bases not matched to a gene: 12. CDR3 protein: CASSFQADPGGSYEQYF. The CDR3 nucleotides are TGTGCCAGCAGTTTTCAAGCCGACCCGGGGGGATCCTACGAGCAGTACTTC.

Many counts were recorded for this clonotype. The V call is TRBV20-1, the J call TRBJ1-1; D remains ambiguous. The CDR3 has 14 residues. V lost 1 base and J lost 6, with 15 bases in between. Germline lookup yields CDR1 DFQATT and CDR2 SNEGSKA (reference sequence). The CDR3 nucleotides are TGCAGTGCTAGAGCGGATGTCCGAGGTTCTGAAGCTTTCTTT. It specifies CSARADVRGSEAFF.

This clonotype has a count of ten or more. The chain has TRBV15 and TRBJ2-3; D gene unclear. Germline CDR1 is LNHNV and CDR2 is YYDKDF (reference sequence). V gave up 0 bases and J gave up 3 bases, with 7 bases separating them. The CDR3 totals 14 residues. This CDR3 is CATSRDIRTDTQYF. CDR3 coding DNA: TGTGCCACCAGCAGAGATATAAGGACAGATACGCAGTATTTT.

This clonotype was counted at least ten times. The gene calls are TRBV15 and TRBJ1-5; D perhaps matches TRBD1 (5 bases). Between the trimmed V and J ends, which lost 5 bases and 4 bases, there was a span of 9 bases. The germline CDR1 and CDR2 sequences are LNHNV and YYDKDF (reference sequence). The CDR3 is 13 amino acids. The CDR3 DNA follows: TGTGCCACCAGCGTCGGGGGGAATCAGCCCCAGCATTTT. This gives the protein CATSVGGNQPQHF. The full variable domain, completed using reference TRBV15 and TRBJ1-5, is DAMVIQNPRYQVTQFGKPVTLSCSQTLNHNVMYWYQQKSSQAPKLLFHYYDKDFNNEADTPDNFQSRRPNTSFCFLDIRSPGLGDTAMYLCATSVGGNQPQHFGDGTRLSIL.

This clonotype was picked up a small number of times. A clone one base away is much larger, so this may be a read error. The V gene is TRBV4-1, the J gene TRBJ1-6; D gene ambiguous. Germline V gene sequence: CDR1 MGHRA, CDR2 YSYEKL. This CDR3 region has 15 residues. DNA for the CDR3: TGCGCCAGCAGCCAAGGGAACAGAAATAATTCACACCTCCACTTT. It codes for CASSQGNRNNSHLHF.

This clonotype was seen ten or more times. The genes are TRBV24-1 and TRBJ2-1; no reliable D call. In germline, CDR1 is KGHDR, CDR2 SFDVKD. V lost 12 bases and J 9 bases, leaving 14 bases between the germline ends. The CDR3 extends over 11 amino acids. CDR3 residues: CASASSSEQFF. The DNA for the CDR3 is TGTGCCTCCGCGTCATCTTCTGAGCAGTTCTTC.

The chain links TRBV6-2 or TRBV6-3 to TRBJ2-7; D gene unclear. The germline CDR1 and CDR2 sequences are MNHEY and SVGEGT. Trimming removed 5 bases at V and 3 bases at J, with 5 bases between. The CDR3 has 11 amino acids. The CDR3 is CASSNNYEQYF. CDR3 DNA: TGTGCCAGCAGTAATAACTACGAGCAGTACTTC.

With respect to this clonotype: This may come from a read error, since a much larger clone is one base off. CDR3 amino acids: CSASHWGKGANSAFF. The CDR3 nucleotides read TGCAGTGCTAGCCATTGGGGAAAGGGGGCCAATTCAGCTTTCTTT. The rearrangement uses TRBV20-1 and TRBJ1-1; 7 nucleotides line up with TRBD1. This CDR3 is 15 amino acids long. Looked up from germline, CDR1 is DFQATT and CDR2 is SNEGSKA (reference sequence). V shed 3 bases, J shed 10 bases, and the junction held 17 bases outside the gene matches.

In regard to this clonotype: The CDR3 ends on some other residue instead of the conserved phenylalanine or tryptophan, so this is likely a read error. The limits of the CDR3 on the DNA are not certain, so only TCRdb's listed CDR3 is given. The J gene is TRBJ1-6, the V gene TRBV6-5; TRBD1, the D gene given by the table, was not confirmed from the DNA. The CDR3 adds up to 15 amino acids, both ends counted. Germline V lookup: CDR1 MNHEY, CDR2 SVGAGI. This CDR3 is CASQVSGQGNSTLNI.

This clonotype was counted at least ten times. The chain joins TRBV20-1 to TRBJ2-3, with 9 bases identical to TRBD2. The germline V gene encodes CDR1 DFQATT and CDR2 SNEGSKA (reference sequence). The CDR3 totals 14 residues. J lost 2 bases, V lost 2 bases, and 2 bases had no gene match. This CDR3 is CSARLAGNTDTQYF. CDR3 bases: TGCAGTGCTAGACTAGCGGGAAACACAGATACGCAGTATTTT.